The 23 T cell receptor beta chains in this list originate from one sample, sequenced in a study of T-cell memory formation after mild COVID-19. TCRdb called the 5' RACE reads again in MiXCR, with one record for every CDR3 protein. This sample has about 140,000 distinct CDR3 sequences, with more than 13% found just once. Specimen: PBMCs or a T cell subset sorted from them (not recorded which). The receptors shown here come from an adult woman who had mild COVID-19 (a few samples of this study predate the infection). Cell type and time point are not known.

The chain combines TRBV12-3 or TRBV12-4 with TRBJ2-7; 7 bases agree with TRBD1. The ends lost 10 bases at V and 3 bases at J; junction bases unmatched: 9. The CDR3 is 13 residues long. DNA of the CDR3: TGTGCCACCTCCGGGACAGTGAACTACGAGCAGTACTTC. Translated: CATSGTVNYEQYF.

This clonotype has a handful of counts. V usage is TRBV6-5 and J usage is TRBJ2-1; TRBD2 agrees at 10 bases. The CDR3 spans 16 residues. Germline CDR1 MNHEY, CDR2 SVGAGI. With V trimmed by 5 bases and J by 4 bases, 8 bases remained unmatched. The CDR3 DNA sequence: TGTGCCAGCAGTACTCCTAGCGGGAGTAGGTACAATGAGCAGTTCTTC. Its protein is CASSTPSGSRYNEQFF.

This clonotype was seen a handful of times. The rearrangement uses TRBV24-1 and TRBJ2-1; TRBD1 matches 8 bases. The CDR3 contains 14 residues. Germline V gene sequence: CDR1 KGHDR, CDR2 SFDVKD. V trimming: 7 bases; J trimming: 7 bases; junction bases outside the gene matches: 8. Here the CDR3 reads CATRPGGAGNEQFF. In DNA, the CDR3 is TGTGCCACCAGGCCAGGGGGCGCGGGGAATGAGCAGTTCTTC.

This clonotype was found a few times. For the CDR3, the DNA is TGCGCCAGCAGCCCGGGGACTAGCGGGGGGGCCGAGCAGTTCTTC. As protein: CASSPGTSGGAEQFF. This chain uses TRBV5-1 with TRBJ2-1, with 16 bases fitting TRBD2. The germline CDR1 and CDR2 sequences are SGHRS and YFSETQ. V was clipped by 4 bases and J by 10 bases; unmatched bases: 5. The CDR3 totals 15 residues.

The sample holds a few counts of this clonotype. The CDR3 protein is CASSPPGEWETQYF. Here the CDR3 DNA reads TGTGCCAGCTCACCGCCAGGGGAGTGGGAGACCCAGTACTTC. The chain recombines TRBV18 with TRBJ2-5, with D possibly being TRBD1 (6 bases). CDR3 size: 14 residues. The V end lost 3 bases, the J end lost 5 bases, and 13 bases lay between the germline ends. CDR1 and CDR2 from the germline V gene are KGHSH and LQKENI.

The chain links TRBV27 to TRBJ2-7; 10 nucleotides agree with TRBD1. With 2 bases clipped from V and 3 bases from J, the junction kept 4 bases outside the gene matches. This CDR3 is 15 amino acids long. Looked up from germline, CDR1 is MNHEY and CDR2 is SMNVEV (reference sequence). CDR3 in DNA: TGTGCCAGCAGTTTAGGGAGGACAGGGGGCTACGAGCAGTACTTC. It translates to CASSLGRTGGYEQYF.

This clonotype was seen only a few times. The chain carries TRBV4-2 and TRBJ2-3; perhaps TRBD2 as D (6 bases). CDR1 LGHNA and CDR2 YNFKEQ come from the germline V gene. The V and J ends lost 1 base and 3 bases respectively, with 14 bases between them. The CDR3 consists of 16 residues. CDR3 coding DNA: TGTGCCAGCAGCCAAGTTGTGGCGGGGCGTACAGATACGCAGTATTTT. It encodes CASSQVVAGRTDTQYF.

This clonotype was seen only a few times. The J gene is TRBJ1-1, the V gene TRBV19; D not certain. Germline CDR1 LNHDA, CDR2 SQIVND (reference sequence). The CDR3 consists of 15 residues. Trimming removed 6 bases at V and 0 bases at J, with 14 bases between. The CDR3 bases are TGTGCCAGTAGCCTCACACAGATTATGAACACTGAAGCTTTCTTT. Translated, it gives CASSLTQIMNTEAFF.

This clonotype was observed a few times. The chain uses TRBV20-1 and TRBJ1-6, with TRBD1 as a possible D gene (6 bases). Trimming removed 3 bases from V and 3 bases from J, with 9 bases in between. CDR3 length: 14 amino acids. Germline V gene sequence: CDR1 DFQATT, CDR2 SNEGSKA (reference sequence). CDR3 sequence: CSARQGIYNSPLHF. In DNA, the CDR3 is TGCAGTGCTAGGCAGGGGATCTATAATTCACCCCTCCACTTT.

The V and J genes are TRBV4-1 and TRBJ2-5, with 12 bases identical to TRBD2. J was trimmed by 4 bases and V by 0 bases; bases with no gene match: 12. The CDR3 is 19 residues long. CDR1 is MGHRA, CDR2 YSYEKL, per germline. CDR3 amino acids: CASSQDPSGGAGLGETQYF. CDR3 DNA: TGCGCCAGCAGCCAAGACCCTAGCGGGGGGGCCGGACTAGGAGAGACCCAGTACTTC.

This clonotype was seen more than once but under ten times. The chain joins TRBV30 to TRBJ1-2; TRBD1 matches at 7 bases. The germline V gene encodes CDR1 GTSNPN and CDR2 SVGIG (reference sequence). CDR3 size: 12 residues. Unmatched junction bases numbered 4, after V lost 7 bases and J lost 2 bases. As DNA, the CDR3 is TGTGCCTTGACAGGGCCGAACTATGGCTACACCTTC. Protein sequence: CALTGPNYGYTF.

At least ten counts were recorded for this clonotype. V gene TRBV6-2 or TRBV6-3 combines with J gene TRBJ2-1; D unclear. Trimming removed 2 bases from V and 10 bases from J, with 9 bases in between. The CDR3 has 12 amino acids. CDR1 MNHEY and CDR2 SVGEGT come from the germline V gene. CDR3 residues: CASSYGGTEQFF. The DNA of the CDR3 is TGTGCCAGCAGTTACGGCGGAACAGAGCAGTTCTTC.

This clonotype showed up just a few times. The V and J genes are TRBV2 and TRBJ2-7, with D possibly being TRBD1 (6 bases). The ends were cut back, 6 bases at V and 0 bases at J, with 24 bases in the middle. Germline values: CDR1 SNHLY, CDR2 FYNNEI. This CDR3 is 18 amino acids long. This CDR3 is CASRDLGSTGTLSYEQYF. The CDR3 DNA reads as TGTGCCAGCAGAGATTTAGGGAGTACCGGGACACTCTCCTACGAGCAGTACTTC.

The J gene is TRBJ1-2, the V gene TRBV6-5; D is unclear. CDR1 MNHEY and CDR2 SVGAGI come from the germline V gene. The length of the CDR3 is 13 residues. The V and J ends lost 6 bases and 5 bases respectively, with 13 bases between them. The CDR3 region is CASSPQFLYGYTF. The CDR3 region has the DNA TGTGCCAGCAGCCCCCAGTTCTTGTATGGCTACACCTTC.

Only a few counts were recorded for this clonotype. J is TRBJ2-2 and V is TRBV4-1; a possible D gene is TRBD1 (8 bases). V lost 0 bases, J lost 7 bases, and 18 bases lay in between. The length of the CDR3 is 17 residues. Germline-derived CDR1 and CDR2 are MGHRA and YSYEKL. The CDR3 sequence: CASSQEVQGGAIGELFF. The CDR3 coding sequence is TGCGCCAGCAGCCAAGAGGTACAGGGGGGGGCGATCGGGGAGCTGTTTTTT.

This clonotype showed up just a few times. This chain joins TRBV7-3 and TRBJ1-1; D gene unclear. The V and J ends lost 4 bases and 3 bases respectively, with 9 bases between them. The CDR3 runs 13 residues. Germline values: CDR1 SGHTA, CDR2 FQGTGA. The CDR3 sequence is CASSYRFDTEAFF. DNA of the CDR3: TGTGCCAGCAGCTATCGGTTCGACACTGAAGCTTTCTTT.

This clonotype was picked up a small number of times. The chain carries TRBV3-1 and TRBJ2-7; 12 bases line up with TRBD2. With 5 bases clipped from V and 6 bases from J, the junction kept 5 bases outside the gene matches. Germline lookup yields CDR1 LGHDT and CDR2 YNNKEL (reference sequence). The CDR3 loop spans 14 amino acids. The CDR3 protein is CASSLRLAGVEQYF. The CDR3, as DNA: TGTGCCAGCAGCTTACGACTAGCGGGAGTCGAGCAGTACTTC.

This clonotype has a handful of counts. This chain joins TRBV12-5 and TRBJ1-1; D not certain. Trimming removed 3 bases from V and 4 bases from J, with 12 bases in between. Germline V lookup: CDR1 LGHNT, CDR2 FRNRAP. This CDR3 is 14 amino acids long. Here the CDR3 reads CASGFNLPGTEAFF. DNA for the CDR3: TGTGCTAGTGGTTTTAATCTCCCGGGCACTGAAGCTTTCTTT.

The table lists this clonotype with a few counts. This chain links TRBV10-3 with TRBJ2-7; D perhaps matches TRBD2 (6 bases). Germline CDR1 ENHRY, CDR2 SYGVKD. The CDR3 spans 16 residues. The V gene lost 3 bases and the J gene lost 4 bases, with 19 bases spanning the gap. CDR3 sequence reads: CAISDMEGMRVYEQYF. CDR3 bases: TGTGCCATCAGTGATATGGAGGGAATGCGTGTATACGAGCAGTACTTC.

The chain is built from TRBV4-1 and TRBJ2-7; possibly TRBD1 for D (6 bases). CDR3 size: 19 residues. Germline values: CDR1 MGHRA, CDR2 YSYEKL. V gave up 1 base and J gave up 0 bases, with 22 bases separating them. This CDR3 is CASSQAPKLDSDFSYEQYF. Written as DNA, the CDR3 is TGCGCCAGCAGCCAAGCCCCAAAATTGGACAGCGATTTCTCCTACGAGCAGTACTTC.

The chain couples TRBV7-3 to TRBJ1-1, with D hard to call. V lost 1 base and J 4 bases, leaving 13 bases between the germline ends. This CDR3 contains 15 residues. Germline CDR1 SGHTA, CDR2 FQGTGA. This CDR3 reads CASSLNSEGVTEAFF. The CDR3 nucleotides are TGTGCCAGCAGCTTAAATTCTGAGGGTGTCACTGAAGCTTTCTTT.

This clonotype was found many times. The chain has TRBV7-9 and TRBJ2-4; 7 bases match TRBD1. Germline CDR1 and CDR2: SEHNR and FQNEAQ (reference sequence). Unmatched junction bases numbered 13, after V lost 5 bases and J lost 6 bases. CDR3 length: 16 amino acids. The CDR3 nucleotides are TGTGCCAGCAGCCCTGAGCTTAACCGGGACAGAAACATTCAGTACTTC. It specifies CASSPELNRDRNIQYF.

This clonotype was seen only a few times. The chain is built from TRBV6-6 and TRBJ2-1, with TRBD1 matching over 10 bases. V lost 6 bases to trimming and J lost 5 bases; unmatched junction nucleotides: 10. The CDR3 is 16 amino acids. Germline values: CDR1 MNHNY, CDR2 SVGAGI (reference sequence). The CDR3 sequence is CASSRLGTGAHNEQFF. Here the CDR3 DNA reads TGTGCCAGCAGCCGGCTTGGGACAGGGGCCCACAATGAGCAGTTCTTC.